The rows below give T cell receptor beta chains drawn from one sample of a study of blood T cell repertoires in COVID-19. Clones were read by immunoSEQ multiplex PCR, and TCRdb kept only the in-frame ones, dropping some. Here the sample spans 75,000 to 100,000 clones, approximately 90% being singletons. The material sequenced was peripheral blood. These receptors all come from a man aged 55 to 70 with acute or convalescent COVID-19. Both conserved end residues are part of each CDR3. The D gene is left open where the match is weak. The listing skips clone size in some rows; elsewhere it reads once, few, many or a size class.

v_gene	len	abundance	j_gene	d_gene	CDR3nt	CDR3aa
TRBV30	13	-	TRBJ2-1	TRBD2	TGTGCCTGGAAACTAGCGGGAATGGTTGAGCAGTTCTTC	CAWKLAGMVEQFF
TRBV18	14	-	TRBJ1-1	TRBD1	TGTGCCAGCTCACCGTGGACAGGGCTGGCTGAAGCTTTCTTT	CASSPWTGLAEAFF
TRBV5-5	14	-	TRBJ2-2	TRBD1	TGTGCCAGCGCCGGGACAGCGAACACCGGGGAGCTGTTTTTT	CASAGTANTGELFF
TRBV4-1	14	-	TRBJ1-1	TRBD1	TGCGCCAGCAGCCCGGGACAGCAGAACACTGAAGCTTTCTTT	CASSPGQQNTEAFF
TRBV2	15	-	TRBJ1-2	TRBD1	TGTGCCAGCAGTGAAGCGGAAATGGCAGGGGGTGGCTACACCTTC	CASSEAEMAGGGYTF
TRBV5-1	16	once	TRBJ2-1	TRBD1	TGCGCCAGCAGCTTGGGATGGGCCCAGGGGGTGGATGAGCAGTTCTTC	CASSLGWAQGVDEQFF
TRBV19	15	-	TRBJ1-2	TRBD1	TGTGCCAGTAGACAAGGACAGGGAGCTAACTATGGCTACACCTTC	CASRQGQGANYGYTF
TRBV4-3	15	-	TRBJ2-3	-	TGCGCCAGCAGCCAAGATATACACCGCACAGATACGCAGTATTTT	CASSQDIHRTDTQYF
TRBV19	16	-	TRBJ1-2	-	TGTGCCAGTAGTCGTTCATTCTCACAGAATAACTATGGCTACACCTTC	CASSRSFSQNNYGYTF
TRBV13	16	-	TRBJ2-3	-	TGTGCCAGCAGCCCTCCCCCGGGACTGATCACAGATACGCAGTATTTT	CASSPPPGLITDTQYF